The 16 T cell receptor beta chains in this list originate from one sample, sequenced in a study of metastatic and nonmetastatic thyroid tumors. All patients were treatment-naive before thyroid surgery. With MiXCR, TCRdb reprocessed the PCR reads. The table has tens of thousands of clones, under 25% seen once. Sequencing used blood. The receptors here all came from a female donor with papillary thyroid cancer or a benign thyroid nodule (not recorded which). Some clones in this sample may be carry-over from other donors' samples.

The J gene is TRBJ2-6, the V gene TRBV20-1, with 7 bases lining up with TRBD1. V trimming: 5 bases; J trimming: 2 bases; junction bases outside the gene matches: 6. CDR1 is DFQATT and CDR2 is SNEGSKA in the germline V gene (reference sequence). The CDR3 contains 15 residues. CDR3 DNA: TGCAGTGCTGGGAGACAGGGAGCTGGGGCCAACGTCCTGACTTTC. Amino acid sequence: CSAGRQGAGANVLTF.

The J gene is TRBJ2-1, the V gene TRBV6-4, with 14 bases aligning to TRBD2. The CDR3 is 16 residues long. The germline V gene encodes CDR1 MRHNA and CDR2 SNTAGT. The V segment lost 5 bases and the J segment 8 bases; nucleotides outside the gene matches: 8. CDR3 loop: CASSPLGTSGSDEQFF. The CDR3 region has the DNA TGTGCCAGCAGTCCTCTCGGGACTAGCGGGAGTGATGAGCAGTTCTTC.

This clone has at least ten counts. The rearrangement links TRBV9 to TRBJ2-5; D is uncertain. The CDR3 spans 13 residues. Trimming pared 2 bases from V and 0 bases from J, leaving 5 bases between. The germline gives CDR1 SGDLS, CDR2 YYNGEE. The CDR3 nucleotides read TGTGCCAGCAGCGTCAGCTACCAAGAGACCCAGTACTTC. Its translation: CASSVSYQETQYF.

A few counts support this clone. The chain links TRBV28 to TRBJ2-1; D is possibly TRBD2 (5 bases). From germline, CDR1 is MDHEN and CDR2 SYDVKM. The CDR3 runs 15 residues. Deletions cut 7 bases from V and 2 bases from J, with 15 bases between. Here the CDR3 reads CASIRGLGPYNEQFF. CDR3 DNA sequence: TGTGCCAGCATCCGAGGACTCGGTCCCTACAATGAGCAGTTCTTC.

This clone was counted a few times. CDR3 protein: CASMSEFRAAATQYF. Here the CDR3 DNA reads TGTGCCAGCATGTCGGAGTTTAGGGCGGCTGCTACGCAGTATTTT. The chain employs TRBV6-1 and TRBJ2-3, with D uncertain. The CDR3 runs 15 residues. The germline V and J ends were trimmed by 7 bases and 8 bases, with 22 bases remaining between them. CDR1 is MNHNS and CDR2 is SASEGT in the germline V gene.

This sequence joins TRBV10-2 and TRBJ2-1; D might be TRBD2 (5 bases). V lost 0 bases, J lost 4 bases, and 13 bases lay in between. Germline V lookup: CDR1 WSHSY, CDR2 SAAADI. The CDR3 contains 16 residues. The CDR3 DNA sequence: TGCGCCAGCAGTGAGTCGACCGGGAACCAATACAATGAGCAGTTCTTC. Translated, it gives CASSESTGNQYNEQFF.

As regards this clone: An end of the junction differs from the germline gene, which may be a read error. Within the sample, other DNA sequences also encode this same CDR3. The chain joins TRBV20-1 to TRBJ2-7, with D possibly being TRBD2 (7 bases). The CDR3 runs to 15 residues. Per germline, CDR1 DFQATT and CDR2 SNEGSKA (reference sequence). In nucleotides, the CDR3 is TGCAGTGCACCACAACAGGGAGGGATACTCTCCGAGCAGTATTTC. Encoded protein: CSAPQQGGILSEQYF.

This clone was found a few times. The chain joins TRBV6-1 to TRBJ1-2; D is unresolved. CDR1 and CDR2 (germline): MNHNS, SASEGT. V was clipped by 3 bases and J by 5 bases, with 16 bases between them. This CDR3 contains 15 residues. CDR3 DNA sequence: TGTGCCAGCAGTGAGAATCCAGACCCGGGGTATGGCTACACCTTC. As protein: CASSENPDPGYGYTF.

Relative to its sample, this clone is medium-sized. The CDR3 nucleotides read TGTGCCAGCAGTCCTAGGGGAAGGAAGATCACAGATACGCAGTATTTT. As protein: CASSPRGRKITDTQYF. The rearrangement uses TRBV6-1 and TRBJ2-3; a possible D gene is TRBD1 (5 bases). Trimming shortened V by 5 bases and J by 2 bases, and 17 bases separated the two germline ends. Germline V gene sequence: CDR1 MNHNS, CDR2 SASEGT. This CDR3 contains 16 residues.

Only a few counts were recorded for this clone. The V call is TRBV28, the J call TRBJ1-2; 9 nucleotides match TRBD1. The length of the CDR3 is 16 residues. V lost 6 bases to trimming and J lost 7 bases; unmatched junction nucleotides: 15. Germline V CDR1 and CDR2: MDHEN, SYDVKM. CDR3 amino acids: CASSPPLGDRVFGYTF. CDR3 nucleotides: TGTGCCAGCAGCCCCCCCCTCGGGGACAGGGTTTTTGGCTACACCTTC.

The chain has TRBV7-8 and TRBJ1-2, with D tentatively TRBD1 (6 bases). CDR3 size: 12 residues. CDR1 SGHVS and CDR2 FQNEAQ come from the germline V gene. Trimming left V 5 bases short and J 8 bases short, with 12 bases between. The chain's CDR3 is CASSVTGRGYTF. Here the CDR3 DNA reads TGTGCCAGCAGCGTTACAGGGAGAGGCTACACCTTC.

J is TRBJ1-1 and V is TRBV30, with 9 bases matching TRBD1. The germline V gene encodes CDR1 GTSNPN and CDR2 SVGIG (reference sequence). The CDR3 sequence is 14 residues long. V dropped 7 bases and J dropped 4; count of bases not matched to a gene: 10. CDR3 amino acids: CAFNRGPWGTEAFF. CDR3 nucleotides: TGTGCCTTTAACAGGGGGCCGTGGGGCACTGAAGCTTTCTTT. Full variable domain (rest looked up from reference TRBV30 and TRBJ1-1): SQTIHQWPATLVQPVGSPLSLECTVEGTSNPNLYWYRQAAGRGLQLLFYSVGIGQISSEVPQNLSASRPQDRQFILSSKKLLLSDSGFYLCAFNRGPWGTEAFFGQGTRLTVV.

This clone was detected ten times or more. The V and J genes are TRBV5-1 and TRBJ2-5, with 11 bases that match TRBD2. The length of the CDR3 is 14 residues. Germline CDR1 is SGHRS and CDR2 is YFSETQ. V lost 6 bases, J lost 0 bases, and 1 base stayed unmatched. The CDR3 DNA reads TGCGCCAGCACGACTAGCGGGGACCAAGAGACCCAGTACTTC. As protein: CASTTSGDQETQYF. Full variable domain (remainder filled in from reference TRBV5-1 and TRBJ2-5): KAGVTQTPRYLIKTRGQQVTLSCSPISGHRSVSWYQQTPGQGLQFLFEYFSETQRNKGNFPGRFSGRQFSNSRSEMNVSTLELGDSALYLCASTTSGDQETQYFGPGTRLLVL.

By share, this clone ranks as medium-sized. The chain joins TRBV7-8 to TRBJ1-2, with a weak D call TRBD1 (6 bases). The CDR3 covers 14 residues. Trimming shortened V by 1 base and J by 3 bases, and 9 bases separated the two germline ends. Germline V gene lookup returns CDR1 SGHVS and CDR2 FQNEAQ. The CDR3 DNA sequence: TGTGCCAGCAGCTTAGGGGGGGCGGACTATGGCTACACCTTC. Translation: CASSLGGADYGYTF.

In the case of this clone: Since a much larger clone is just one base distant, this may be a read error. The sample has other DNA sequences that encode this CDR3 too. V usage is TRBV20-1 and J usage is TRBJ1-1, with a possible D match to TRBD1 (5 bases). From germline, CDR1 is DFQATT and CDR2 SNEGSKA (reference sequence). Trimming cost V 7 bases and J 1 base, with 16 bases left between them. The CDR3 loop spans 14 amino acids. Here the CDR3 reads CSVASGTPNTEAFF. The CDR3 DNA sequence: TGCAGTGTTGCATCCGGGACTCCGAACACTGAAGCTTTCTTT.

This clone was counted only a few times. The rearrangement uses TRBV24-1 and TRBJ1-2; the match to TRBD1 covers 7 bases. CDR1 and CDR2 from the germline V gene are KGHDR and SFDVKD. This CDR3 is 14 amino acids long. The V segment lost 4 bases and the J segment 5 bases; nucleotides outside the gene matches: 6. Here the CDR3 DNA reads TGTGCCACCAGTGACCCCCAGGGGGGATATGGCTACACCTTC. The encoded protein is CATSDPQGGYGYTF.